What follows is one T cell receptor (beta chain) and its context. What it binds is unknown. The PCR contained 60 Vbeta and 13 Jbeta primers. The table came from immunoSEQ multiplex PCR; TCRdb's copy has only in-frame clones and leaves some out. The sample lists some 150,000 clones, 60% to 80% occurring once. The entry originates in a study of cytomegalovirus exposure and HLA in healthy donors. About the research overall: Earlier findings included more than 95 million unique TCR beta sequences obtained from 150 million to 200 million T cells. The early release's HLA-typed donors yielded 78 million or so unique TCRs. Study-level findings and limits: Overall, under 200 TCR beta chains were annotated as cytomegalovirus-associated. A few of the chains that were CMV-associated were confirmed in vitro to be specific for CMV antigens.

This CDR3 is built from 14 residues. V shed 7 bases and J shed 0 bases, with 13 bases lying between them. Germline CDR1 and CDR2: SGHRS and YFSETQ. The TCR comes from a woman aged 25 to 45 in good health and CMV-seronegative. The V call is TRBV5-1, the J call TRBJ1-1, with D hard to call. Source material: PBMCs. DNA for the CDR3: TGCGCCAGCTCTCCCGGTGTGGTGAACACTGAAGCTTTCTTT. Amino acids: CASSPGVVNTEAFF. The full variable domain, in which reference TRBV5-1 and TRBJ1-1 provide the parts outside the CDR3, is KAGVTQTPRYLIKTRGQQVTLSCSPISGHRSVSWYQQTPGQGLQFLFEYFSETQRNKGNFPGRFSGRQFSNSRSEMNVSTLELGDSALYLCASSPGVVNTEAFFGQGTRLTVV.